The next 2 T cell receptor beta chains were all read from a single sample in a study of blood T cell repertoires in COVID-19. This table comes from immunoSEQ multiplex PCR, and its TCRdb copy is limited to in-frame clones, with some not included. The repertoire has some 91,000 clones, roughly nine tenths of them found once; the top ten carry less than 2%. The sequencing input was peripheral blood. All receptors derive from a man aged 55-75 years with acute or convalescent COVID-19.

The chain combines TRBV3-1 (or the pseudogene TRBV3-2) with TRBJ2-7; TRBD2 agrees at 7 bases. The CDR3 extends over 14 amino acids. The V gene end was trimmed by 1 base and the J gene end by 4 bases; junction bases not matched to a gene: 4. Germline V lookup: CDR1 LGHDT, CDR2 YNNKEL (reference sequence). CDR3 sequence (DNA): TGTGCCAGCAGCCAAGTCAGCGGGACGTACGAGCAGTACTTC. It yields the protein CASSQVSGTYEQYF.

This clone occurred once. The chain uses TRBV4-1 and TRBJ2-2, with a weak D call TRBD1 (6 bases). Per germline, CDR1 MGHRA and CDR2 YSYEKL. With 1 base removed from V and 5 bases from J, the gap between germline ends came to 11 bases. The CDR3 contains 15 residues. The CDR3 protein is CASSQVDRETGELFF. DNA for the CDR3: TGCGCCAGCAGCCAAGTGGACAGAGAAACCGGGGAGCTGTTTTTT.